Each of the 14 T cell receptor beta chains below was sequenced from the same sample in a study of blood T cell repertoires in COVID-19. Generated by immunoSEQ multiplex PCR, the TCRdb table keeps only in-frame clones and is missing some. This table has 100,000 to 150,000 clones, approximately 90% appearing once. Sequencing was done on a sample of peripheral blood. The receptors originated from a woman at least 80 years old with acute or convalescent COVID-19.

The chain joins TRBV2 to TRBJ2-2; TRBD1 is a possible D gene (6 bases). CDR1 is SNHLY and CDR2 is FYNNEI in the germline V gene. The V gene lost 10 bases and the J gene lost 0 bases, with 15 bases spanning the gap. CDR3 length: 15 residues. The CDR3 protein is CATDTGFANTGELFF. DNA of the CDR3: TGTGCCACCGACACAGGGTTCGCGAACACCGGGGAGCTGTTTTTT.

This chain connects TRBV5-1 to TRBJ2-2, with TRBD2 as a possible D gene (5 bases). The CDR3 loop spans 16 amino acids. V lost 2 bases, J lost 0 bases, and 11 bases lay in between. The germline V gene encodes CDR1 SGHRS and CDR2 YFSETQ. CDR3 DNA: TGCGCCAGCAGCTTAGGGAGTAGTTCGAACACCGGGGAGCTGTTTTTT. Translated, it gives CASSLGSSSNTGELFF. The whole variable domain, filled in from reference TRBV5-1 and TRBJ2-2, reads KAGVTQTPRYLIKTRGQQVTLSCSPISGHRSVSWYQQTPGQGLQFLFEYFSETQRNKGNFPGRFSGRQFSNSRSEMNVSTLELGDSALYLCASSLGSSSNTGELFFGEGSRLTVL.

V usage is TRBV7-9 and J usage is TRBJ2-5; 8 bases match TRBD1. This CDR3 contains 14 residues. Germline CDR1 SEHNR, CDR2 FQNEAQ (reference sequence). V lost 2 bases to trimming and J lost 4 bases; unmatched junction nucleotides: 3. The CDR3 is CASSLPGGGETQYF. The CDR3 nucleotides read TGTGCCAGCAGCTTACCAGGGGGCGGAGAGACCCAGTACTTC.

The chain combines TRBV7-2 with TRBJ2-7; a possible D gene is TRBD2 (5 bases). V shed 10 bases and J shed 4 bases, with 23 bases lying between them. Germline-derived CDR1 and CDR2 are SGHTA and FQGNSA. This CDR3 contains 15 residues. The CDR3: CATQSGDTGFYEQYF. DNA of the CDR3: TGTGCCACCCAAAGCGGAGACACCGGCTTTTACGAGCAGTACTTC.

J is TRBJ1-2 and V is TRBV6-5, with D tentatively TRBD1 (5 bases). CDR3 size: 13 residues. CDR1 and CDR2 (germline): MNHEY, SVGAGI. The V end lost 2 bases, the J end lost 3 bases, and 7 bases lay between the germline ends. This CDR3 is CASSYDRDYGYTF. The CDR3, as DNA: TGTGCCAGCAGTTACGACAGAGACTATGGCTACACCTTC.

The chain joins TRBV12-5 to TRBJ1-1; possible D gene TRBD1, 5 bases. The ends were cut back, 3 bases at V and 5 bases at J, with 16 bases in the middle. This CDR3 has 15 amino acids. The germline V gene encodes CDR1 LGHNT and CDR2 FRNRAP. The CDR3 is CASGFTRGGRTEAFF. The CDR3 DNA reads TGTGCTAGTGGTTTTACCCGGGGGGGTCGGACTGAAGCTTTCTTT.

V gene TRBV3-1 (or the pseudogene TRBV3-2) combines with J gene TRBJ2-3; 10 nucleotides line up with TRBD2. The V and J ends lost 1 base and 2 bases, in that order; junction bases with no gene match: 6. The germline gives CDR1 LGHDT, CDR2 YNNKEL (reference sequence). This CDR3 comprises 17 residues. CDR3 protein: CASSQGSSGGYTDTQYF. DNA of the CDR3: TGTGCCAGCAGCCAAGGATCTAGCGGGGGTTACACAGATACGCAGTATTTT.

This clone showed up just once. This chain links TRBV7-2 with TRBJ1-2; 9 bases match TRBD1. V was clipped by 5 bases and J by 3 bases; unmatched bases: 4. This CDR3 region has 14 residues. Germline V gives CDR1 SGHTA, CDR2 FQGNSA. The CDR3 sequence: CASSPGQGDYGYTF. The CDR3 DNA sequence: TGTGCCAGCAGCCCGGGACAGGGCGACTATGGCTACACCTTC.

The chain employs TRBV4-2 and TRBJ1-2, with 9 nucleotides matching TRBD1. CDR1 and CDR2 from the germline V gene are LGHNA and YNFKEQ. The trim removed 3 bases at V and 7 bases at J, leaving 9 bases unmatched. The CDR3 totals 15 residues. The CDR3, as DNA: TGTGCCAGCAGCCAGGGGACAGGGTTGGATCTTGGCTACACCTTC. Translating it yields CASSQGTGLDLGYTF.

This clone occurred once. The chain carries TRBV5-1 and TRBJ1-1; D unclear. V was trimmed by 5 bases and J by 1 base, leaving 12 bases between them. The germline CDR1 and CDR2 sequences are SGHRS and YFSETQ. The CDR3 consists of 14 residues. The CDR3 reads CASSLSAANTEAFF. The CDR3 nucleotides are TGCGCCAGCAGTTTGTCGGCGGCGAACACTGAAGCTTTCTTT.

The chain links TRBV3-1 (or the pseudogene TRBV3-2) to TRBJ1-5, with D tentatively TRBD1 (5 bases). Germline CDR1 reads LGHDT; CDR2 reads YNNKEL (reference sequence). The CDR3 has 15 residues. The germline V and J ends were trimmed by 3 bases and 6 bases, with 15 bases remaining between them. The CDR3 DNA is TGTGCCAGCAGCCATCATGGAGGGCAGGGTCAGCCCCAGCATTTT. Its translation: CASSHHGGQGQPQHF.

The V gene is TRBV4-1, the J gene TRBJ1-1; the D gene is possibly TRBD1 (6 bases). There are 15 residues in the CDR3. V was pared by 4 bases and J by 1 base, with 13 bases between. Germline-derived CDR1 and CDR2 are MGHRA and YSYEKL. The CDR3 coding sequence is TGCGCCAGCAGCCTCGCGACAGGCGGGAACACTGAAGCTTTCTTT. It is translated as CASSLATGGNTEAFF.

The V gene is TRBV19, the J gene TRBJ1-1; D perhaps matches TRBD1 (5 bases). Germline lookup yields CDR1 LNHDA and CDR2 SQIVND (reference sequence). The CDR3 has 13 residues. V was cut by 5 bases and J by 4 bases, with 11 bases left in between. CDR3 nucleotides: TGTGCCAGTAGTTTTCAGGGAGGCACTGAAGCTTTCTTT. The encoded protein is CASSFQGGTEAFF.

As DNA, the CDR3 is TGTGCCAGCTCGCCGGGAGGGGGGCTGAGCGAGCAGTACTTC. Translating it yields CASSPGGGLSEQYF. The V call is TRBV18, the J call TRBJ2-7; 8 bases agree with TRBD2. The germline V gene has CDR1 KGHSH and CDR2 LQKENI. This CDR3 region has 14 residues. V dropped 6 bases and J dropped 6; count of bases not matched to a gene: 10.